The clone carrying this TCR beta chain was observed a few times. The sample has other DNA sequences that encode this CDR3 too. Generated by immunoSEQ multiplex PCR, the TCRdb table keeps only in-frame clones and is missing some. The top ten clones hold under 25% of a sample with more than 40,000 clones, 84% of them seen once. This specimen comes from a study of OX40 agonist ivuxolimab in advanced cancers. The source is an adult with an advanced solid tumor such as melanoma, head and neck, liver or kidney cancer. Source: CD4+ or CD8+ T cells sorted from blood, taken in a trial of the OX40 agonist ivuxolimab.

CDR3: CASSLVPGGTYEQYF. The CDR3 DNA follows: TGTGCCAGCAGCTTGGTCCCAGGGGGAACCTACGAGCAGTACTTC. The gene calls are TRBV5-5 and TRBJ2-7; 7 nucleotides agree with TRBD1. Germline-derived CDR1 and CDR2 are SGHKS and YYEKEE (reference sequence). CDR3 length: 15 amino acids. Trimming cost V 0 bases and J 2 bases; bases outside gene matches: 5.